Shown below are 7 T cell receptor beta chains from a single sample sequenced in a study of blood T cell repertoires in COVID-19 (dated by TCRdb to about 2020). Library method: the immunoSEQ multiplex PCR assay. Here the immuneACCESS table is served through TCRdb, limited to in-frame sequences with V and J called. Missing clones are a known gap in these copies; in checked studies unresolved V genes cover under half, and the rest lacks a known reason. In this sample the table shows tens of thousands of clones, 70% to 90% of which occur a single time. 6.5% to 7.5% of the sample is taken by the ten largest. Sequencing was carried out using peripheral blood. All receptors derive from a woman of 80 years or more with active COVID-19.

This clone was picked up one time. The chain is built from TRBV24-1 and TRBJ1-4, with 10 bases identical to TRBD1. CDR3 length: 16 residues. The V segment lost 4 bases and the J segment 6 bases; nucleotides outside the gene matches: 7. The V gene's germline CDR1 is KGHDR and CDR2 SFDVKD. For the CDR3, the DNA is TGTGCCACCAGTGAATTGGGGACAGGGGTGGATGAAAAACTGTTTTTT. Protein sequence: CATSELGTGVDEKLFF.

The CDR3 sequence: CASGSIGGYTF. In nucleotides, the CDR3 is TGTGCCAGCGGCAGTATTGGTGGCTACACCTTC. This sequence joins TRBV9 and TRBJ1-2; D unresolved. V gave up 7 bases and J gave up 7 bases, with 11 bases separating them. There are 11 residues in the CDR3. Looked up from germline, CDR1 is SGDLS and CDR2 is YYNGEE.

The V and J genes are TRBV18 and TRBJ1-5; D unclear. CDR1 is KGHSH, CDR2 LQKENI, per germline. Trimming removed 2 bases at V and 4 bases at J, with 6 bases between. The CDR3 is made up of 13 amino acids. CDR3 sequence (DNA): TGTGCCAGCTCACCATCGGGAAATCAGCCCCAGCATTTT. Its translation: CASSPSGNQPQHF.

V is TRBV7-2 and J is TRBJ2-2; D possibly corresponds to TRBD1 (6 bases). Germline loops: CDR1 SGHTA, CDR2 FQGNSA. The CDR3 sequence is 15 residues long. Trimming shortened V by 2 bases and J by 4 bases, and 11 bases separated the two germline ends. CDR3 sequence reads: CASSLQQGATGELFF. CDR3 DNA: TGTGCCAGCAGCTTACAACAGGGAGCCACCGGGGAGCTGTTTTTT.

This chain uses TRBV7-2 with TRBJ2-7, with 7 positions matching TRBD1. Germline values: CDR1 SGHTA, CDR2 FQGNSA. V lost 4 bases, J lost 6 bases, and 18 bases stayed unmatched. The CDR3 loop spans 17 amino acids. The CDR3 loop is CASSSMMTTGSRGEQYF. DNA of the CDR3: TGTGCCAGCAGCTCTATGATGACGACAGGGTCTAGGGGCGAGCAGTACTTC.

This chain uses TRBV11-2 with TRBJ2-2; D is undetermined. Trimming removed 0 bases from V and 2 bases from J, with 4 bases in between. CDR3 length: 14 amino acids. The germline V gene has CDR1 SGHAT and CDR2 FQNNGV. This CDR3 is CASSLDHNTGELFF. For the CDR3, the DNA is TGTGCCAGCAGCTTAGATCATAACACCGGGGAGCTGTTTTTT.

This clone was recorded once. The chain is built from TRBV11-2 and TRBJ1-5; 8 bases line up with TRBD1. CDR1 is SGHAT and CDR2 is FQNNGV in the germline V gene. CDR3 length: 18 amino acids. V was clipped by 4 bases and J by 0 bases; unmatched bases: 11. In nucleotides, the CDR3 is TGTGCCAGCAGCTCTAGACAGGGGCCGGTGTATAGCAATCAGCCCCAGCATTTT. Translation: CASSSRQGPVYSNQPQHF. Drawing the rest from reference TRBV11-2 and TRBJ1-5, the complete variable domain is EAGVAQSPRYKIIEKRQSVAFWCNPISGHATLYWYQQILGQGPKLLIQFQNNGVVDDSQLPKDRFSAERLKGVDSTLKIQPAKLEDSAVYLCASSSRQGPVYSNQPQHFGDGTRLSIL.